This T cell receptor beta chain was sequenced for a study of technical replicates of blood from a few donors. Clones were read by immunoSEQ multiplex PCR, and TCRdb kept only the in-frame ones, dropping some. The sample records some 98,000 clones, roughly 95% being singletons. As concerns this clone: Within the sample, other DNA sequences also encode this same CDR3.

The source material was T cells isolated from PBMCs. This TCR was sampled from a human donor in good health.

The DNA of the CDR3 is TGTGCCAGCAGTCTAGTGACTAGCGGGGGGCACCTTAGGCGATTCTTC. The encoded protein is CASSLVTSGGHLRRFF. V usage is TRBV2 and J usage is TRBJ2-1; 13 bases are shared with TRBD2. Germline V CDR1 and CDR2: SNHLY, FYNNEI. The V segment lost 5 bases and the J segment 16 bases; nucleotides outside the gene matches: 17. There are 16 residues in the CDR3. Supplemented by reference TRBV2 and TRBJ2-1, the full variable domain reads EPEVTQTPSHQVTQMGQEVILRCVPISNHLYFYWYRQILGQKVEFLVSFYNNEISEKSEIFDDQFSVERPDGSNFTLKIRSTKLEDSAMYFCASSLVTSGGHLRRFFGPGTRLTVL.